This T cell receptor (beta chain) was captured in a study of T-cell memory formation after mild COVID-19. This clonotype was recorded only once. Its antigen is still unknown. Regarding the study as a whole: Clones that contracted clustered mainly in CM and EM if CD4+ and in EMRA if CD8+. Contracting clones from day 15 to 85 had balanced CD4/CD8; later expanders favoured CD4+. A subset of responding clones appeared in pre-infection memory, suggesting cross-reactive memory joined.

It was 5'RACE with constant-segment primers that produced the TCR alpha and TCR beta cDNA libraries, which carried sample barcodes and UMIs. Each CDR3 protein is one row after TCRdb ran MiXCR on the 5' RACE reads. The repertoire holds more than 150,000 distinct CDR3 sequences, with 15% to 20% as singletons. Sequenced: PBMCs or a T cell subset sorted from them (not recorded which). This clonotype was sampled from a young man who had mild COVID-19 (a few samples of this study predate the infection). Cell type and time point are not known.

CDR3 bases: TGTGCCAGCAGTTTATGGGGACAGGACGGCTACACCTTC. Residues: CASSLWGQDGYTF. The chain uses TRBV27 and TRBJ1-2, with 8 bases identical to TRBD1. Germline-derived CDR1 and CDR2 are MNHEY and SMNVEV (reference sequence). V lost 1 base to trimming and J lost 8 bases; unmatched junction nucleotides: 3. The CDR3 loop spans 13 amino acids.